Below are 14 T cell receptor beta chains sequenced from a single sample in a study of CD8+CD57+ T cells in acquired aplastic anemia. Genomic DNA was employed as the template in profiling TCR beta VDJ and CDR3. Each CDR3 protein is one row after TCRdb ran MiXCR on the reads. The sample lists roughly 420,000 distinct CDR3 sequences, 65% to 80% occurring once. The material sequenced was sorted CD4+, CD8+, or CD8+CD57+ T cells (not recorded which) from PBMCs. The receptor source for this set is a human donor in good health, serving as a control.

In regard to this clonotype: A read error may account for a junction end that differs from germline. This chain uses TRBV2 with TRBJ1-1; 9 nucleotides align to TRBD1. Germline lookup yields CDR1 SNHLY and CDR2 FYNNEI. CDR3 length: 16 residues. CDR3 sequence reads: CASSVSRRTGEPVACF. The CDR3 bases are TGTGCCAGCAGTGTGAGTCGCAGGACAGGGGAGCCTGTTGCTTGCTTT.

Of note for this clonotype: Possible read error: a much larger clone is one base away. The chain couples TRBV7-2 to TRBJ1-2, with no clear D. The CDR3 loop spans 14 amino acids. In germline, CDR1 is SGHTA, CDR2 FQGNSA. The CDR3 loop is CASSYSKSGDGYPF. The CDR3 nucleotides read TGTGCCAGCAGTTACTCGAAGTCCGGGGATGGCTACCCCTTC.

The chain recombines TRBV7-2 with TRBJ1-1; D call uncertain. In germline, CDR1 is SGHTA, CDR2 FQGNSA. The ends were cut back, 4 bases at V and 14 bases at J, with 26 bases in the middle. The CDR3 loop spans 15 amino acids. This chain's CDR3 is CASSYTQAAKILRFF. The CDR3 region has the DNA TGTGCCAGCAGCTACACTCAGGCCGCGAAGATTCTACGATTCTTT.

The V call is TRBV7-9, the J call TRBJ2-6; maybe TRBD1 (7 bases). The V end was cut by 5 bases, the J end by 4 bases, with 15 bases between. The CDR3 length is 16 residues. Germline CDR1 SEHNR, CDR2 FQNEAQ (reference sequence). The CDR3 reads CASSLGGGCGANVLTF. The CDR3 nucleotides read TGTGCCAGCAGCCTAGGAGGGGGCTGCGGGGCCAACGTCCTGACTTTC.

The chain carries TRBV7-8 and TRBJ1-4, with D uncertain. From germline, CDR1 is SGHVS and CDR2 FQNEAQ. CDR3 length equals 16 residues. Trimming took 6 bases from V and 13 from J, leaving 27 bases between them. DNA for the CDR3: TGTGCCAGCAGTCCCGGTGCGGAAAAATGGGCTTTCTTACTGTTTTTT. This gives the protein CASSPGAEKWAFLLFF.

This clonotype was seen many times. The chain couples TRBV27 to TRBJ2-7; TRBD2 aligns across 10 bases. The V gene's germline CDR1 is MNHEY and CDR2 SMNVEV (reference sequence). V dropped 4 bases and J dropped 0; count of bases not matched to a gene: 3. The CDR3 runs 15 residues. The CDR3 region is CASSSVAGGSYEQYF. The CDR3 coding sequence is TGTGCCAGCAGTTCCGTAGCGGGGGGCTCCTACGAGCAGTACTTC.

The table lists this clonotype with many counts. The V and J genes are TRBV9 and TRBJ2-3; D remains ambiguous. V lost 2 bases, J lost 6 bases, and 13 bases lay in between. This CDR3 has 14 amino acids. Germline V gene data show CDR1 as SGDLS and CDR2 as YYNGEE. CDR3 sequence: CASSVQELSDTQYF. As DNA, the CDR3 is TGTGCCAGCAGCGTTCAGGAGTTGTCGGATACGCAGTATTTT.

The chain has TRBV2 and TRBJ2-7, with unresolved D. Between the trimmed V and J ends, which lost 7 bases and 6 bases, there was a span of 10 bases. Germline values: CDR1 SNHLY, CDR2 FYNNEI. The CDR3 spans 11 residues. The CDR3 loop is CASTIAPEQYF. The CDR3 DNA is TGTGCCAGCACCATAGCCCCCGAGCAGTACTTC.

This chain connects TRBV5-1 to TRBJ1-1, with a tentative D call TRBD1 (5 bases). This CDR3 region has 13 residues. V was shortened by 0 bases and J by 10 bases, with 13 bases between the two germline ends. From germline, CDR1 is SGHRS and CDR2 YFSETQ. This CDR3 is CASSLAGVSTAFF. The CDR3 DNA reads TGCGCCAGCAGCTTGGCGGGGGTCTCCACAGCTTTCTTT.

This sequence joins TRBV12-3 or TRBV12-4 and TRBJ1-6; D gene unclear. The V end was cut by 8 bases, the J end by 6 bases, with 17 bases between. CDR3 size: 15 residues. CDR3 DNA: TGTGCCAGCGGACTTACTAGGGAAGTTAATTCACCCCTCCACTTT. Translated: CASGLTREVNSPLHF.

The rearrangement links TRBV19 to TRBJ1-5, with no clear D. Germline V lookup: CDR1 LNHDA, CDR2 SQIVND (reference sequence). The length of the CDR3 is 13 residues. V shed 7 bases and J shed 0 bases, with 7 bases lying between them. The CDR3 bases are TGTGCCAGTAAGTTCGCTAGCAATCAGCCCCAGCATTTT. Its protein is CASKFASNQPQHF.

V and J are TRBV12-3 or TRBV12-4 and TRBJ2-2, with D tentatively TRBD2 (6 bases). Deletions cut 5 bases from V and 6 bases from J, with 13 bases between. The CDR3 is 14 residues long. In DNA form, the CDR3 reads TGTGCCAGCAGTCTTAGCGGTAGCTCCGGGGAGCTGTTTTTT. Translated: CASSLSGSSGELFF.

This clonotype was seen only once. Since the CDR3 does not end with the conserved phenylalanine or tryptophan, this likely comes from a read error. It is unclear where the CDR3 begins or ends on the DNA, so no DNA is shown, and the CDR3 is as TCRdb lists it. The chain links TRBV7-2 to TRBJ1-2; the DNA was not compared with TRBD1, the D call given in the table. Germline V gene data show CDR1 as SGHTA and CDR2 as FQGNSA. From its first to its last residue, the CDR3 has 13 amino acids. CDR3 protein: CASSQGFSGGNVL.

The genes are TRBV10-3 and TRBJ2-1; the match to TRBD1 covers 7 bases. Germline V gives CDR1 ENHRY, CDR2 SYGVKD. This CDR3 has 13 amino acids. The V and J ends lost 6 bases and 8 bases, in that order; junction bases with no gene match: 7. The CDR3 here is CAISEQGLYEQFF. The CDR3 region has the DNA TGTGCCATCAGCGAACAGGGGTTGTATGAGCAGTTCTTC.